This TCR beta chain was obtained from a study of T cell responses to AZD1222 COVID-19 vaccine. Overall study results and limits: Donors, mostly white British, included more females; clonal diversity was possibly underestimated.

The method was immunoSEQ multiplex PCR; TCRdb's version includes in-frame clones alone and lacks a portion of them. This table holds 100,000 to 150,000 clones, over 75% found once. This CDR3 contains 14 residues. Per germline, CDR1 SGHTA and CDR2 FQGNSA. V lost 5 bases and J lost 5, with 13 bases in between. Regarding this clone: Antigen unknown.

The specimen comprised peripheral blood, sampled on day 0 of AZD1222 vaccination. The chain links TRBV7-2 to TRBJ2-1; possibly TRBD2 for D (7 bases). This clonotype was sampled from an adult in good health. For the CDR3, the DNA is TGTGCCAGCAGCCTGCAGGGGACTAACAATGAGCAGTTCTTC. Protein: CASSLQGTNNEQFF.